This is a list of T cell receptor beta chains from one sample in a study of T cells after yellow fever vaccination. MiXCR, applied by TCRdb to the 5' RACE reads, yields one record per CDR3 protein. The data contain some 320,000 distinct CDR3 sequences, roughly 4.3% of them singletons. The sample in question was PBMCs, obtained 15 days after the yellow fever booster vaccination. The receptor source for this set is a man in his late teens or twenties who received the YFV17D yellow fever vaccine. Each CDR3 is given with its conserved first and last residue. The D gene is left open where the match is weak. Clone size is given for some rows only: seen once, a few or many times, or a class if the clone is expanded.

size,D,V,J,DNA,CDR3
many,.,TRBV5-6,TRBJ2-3,TGTGCCAGCCCCATGGGCGAAGATACGCAGTATTTT,CASPMGEDTQYF
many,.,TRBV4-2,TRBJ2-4,TGTGCCAGCAGCCAAGAGGGGAGTGGAGCCAAAAACATTCAGTACTTC,CASSQEGSGAKNIQYF
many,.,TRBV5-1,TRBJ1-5,TGCGCCAGCAGCTTGGTACAGGGAAATCAGCCCCAGCATTTT,CASSLVQGNQPQHF
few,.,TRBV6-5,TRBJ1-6,TGTGCCAGCAGTTACCGGGGAGAAAATTCACCCCTCCACTTT,CASSYRGENSPLHF
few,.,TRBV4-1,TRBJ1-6,TGCGCCAGCAGCCAAGGTCAATCCATCCATTCACCCCTCCACTTT,CASSQGQSIHSPLHF
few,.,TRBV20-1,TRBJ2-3,TGCAGTGCTAGCCGGACGGCAGATACGCAGTATTTT,CSASRTADTQYF
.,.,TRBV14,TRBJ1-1,TGTGCCAGCAGCCAAGGGGTTCAAGGAAAGGCTTTCTTT,CASSQGVQGKAFF
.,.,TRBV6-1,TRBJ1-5,TGTGCCAGCCGATCCATGGTGGAGCCGGACGGCATATATGGCAATCAGCCCCAGCATTTT,CASRSMVEPDGIYGNQPQHF
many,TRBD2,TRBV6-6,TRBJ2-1,TGTGCCAGCAGTCGCGGGACTAGCGGGGGGCAGGGACAGTTCTTC,CASSRGTSGGQGQFF
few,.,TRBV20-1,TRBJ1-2,TGCAGTGCTAGGGGGGGCTCCGGGACCAACTATGGCTACACCTTC,CSARGGSGTNYGYTF
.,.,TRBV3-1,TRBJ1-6,TGTGCCAGCAGCCAAGTTCGGGCGGGAAATTCACCCCTCCACTTT,CASSQVRAGNSPLHF
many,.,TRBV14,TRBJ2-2,TGTGCCAGCAGCCAAGAGAAGGGCAACACGAACACCGGGGAGCTGTTTTTT,CASSQEKGNTNTGELFF
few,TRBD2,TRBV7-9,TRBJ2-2,TGTGCCAGCAGCCCGGGACTAGCGGGGGGAGCGAACACCGGGGAGCTGTTTTTT,CASSPGLAGGANTGELFF
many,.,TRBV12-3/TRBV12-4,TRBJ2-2,TGTGCCAGCACCCCCCCGGGCACCGGGGAGCTGTTTTTT,CASTPPGTGELFF
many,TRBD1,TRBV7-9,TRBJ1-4,TGTGCCAGCATCGGACAGGGAGCTAATGAAAAACTGTTTTTT,CASIGQGANEKLFF
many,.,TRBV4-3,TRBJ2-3,TGCGCCAGCAGCCAAGAAGGTTTCCGGGGCACAGATACGCAGTATTTT,CASSQEGFRGTDTQYF
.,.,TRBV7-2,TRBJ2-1,TGTGCCAGCAGCTCCCGGACGGGCAATGAGCAGTTCTTC,CASSSRTGNEQFF
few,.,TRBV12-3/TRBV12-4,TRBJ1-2,TGTGCCAGCAGCCCCGCCAGCATTTATGGCTACACCTTC,CASSPASIYGYTF
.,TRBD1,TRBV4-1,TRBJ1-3,TGCGCCAGCAGCCAAGCCCCACAGGGGGGAAACACCATATATTTT,CASSQAPQGGNTIYF
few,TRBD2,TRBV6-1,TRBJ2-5,TGTGCCAGCAGTGCCCATGCGGGGGTAGAGACCCAGTACTTC,CASSAHAGVETQYF
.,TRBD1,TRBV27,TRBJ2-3,TGTGCCAGCAGTTTACTCCGAGGGACAGGGGTAGATACGCAGTATTTT,CASSLLRGTGVDTQYF
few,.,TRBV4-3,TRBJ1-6,TGCGCCAGCAGCCAAGATAGATGGGTGGGGTCACCCCTCCACTTT,CASSQDRWVGSPLHF